This T cell receptor (beta chain) was documented in a study of blood T cell repertoires in COVID-19. About the research overall: The United States, Italy and Spain were the sources of the acute and convalescent COVID-19 samples.

Trimming took 2 bases from V and 2 from J, leaving 10 bases between them. The CDR3 sequence is 15 residues long. The germline CDR1 and CDR2 sequences are SGHTA and FQGNSA. TCRdb's table, derived via immunoSEQ multiplex PCR, lists solely in-frame clones and lacks some. Among more than 200,000 clones, 80% to 90% were seen once, and the ten largest hold approximately 1.6%. The chain recombines TRBV7-2 with TRBJ1-5; no clear D. This TCR derives from a man in his forties who had recovered from COVID-19. The sample comprised PBMCs or T cells enriched from blood (not recorded which). Here the CDR3 reads CASSLQFQGNQPQHF. In DNA form, the CDR3 reads TGTGCCAGCAGCTTACAATTCCAGGGCAATCAGCCCCAGCATTTT.